The 27 T cell receptor beta chains presented below share a single source sample, sequenced in a study of cytomegalovirus exposure and HLA in healthy donors. Amplification used 60 Vbeta primers and 13 Jbeta primers. Profiling relied on immunoSEQ multiplex PCR, and the TCRdb table lists in-frame clones only, not all of them. The sample lists around 110,000 clones; about four fifths were seen once. The sequenced sample consisted of PBMCs. Receptor source: a woman between 18 and 30 years old in good health and CMV-seronegative.

The V and J genes are TRBV9 and TRBJ1-6; 9 nucleotides line up with TRBD1. J lost 10 bases, V lost 4 bases, and 6 bases had no gene match. The CDR3 is 14 amino acids. CDR1 SGDLS and CDR2 YYNGEE come from the germline V gene. CDR3 sequence (DNA): TGTGCCAGCAGCCCCCGGACAGGGGAATCACCCCTCCACTTT. Protein: CASSPRTGESPLHF.

A single count supports this clone. The gene calls are TRBV19 and TRBJ1-5; D might be TRBD1 (6 bases). The germline gives CDR1 LNHDA, CDR2 SQIVND (reference sequence). Trimming removed 8 bases at V and 3 bases at J, with 14 bases between. The CDR3 has 14 residues. This CDR3 is CASAGGGFNQPQHF. The DNA for the CDR3 is TGTGCCAGTGCTGGGGGCGGCTTCAATCAGCCCCAGCATTTT.

This clone has just one count. The chain has TRBV7-9 and TRBJ2-7, with 7 bases identical to TRBD1. Germline trimming cut 6 bases from V and 5 bases from J; bases unmatched to any gene: 7. From germline, CDR1 is SEHNR and CDR2 FQNEAQ (reference sequence). The CDR3 length is 13 residues. CDR3 in DNA: TGTGCCAGCAGAGGCCAGGGGGTCCACGAGCAGTACTTC. It translates to CASRGQGVHEQYF.

This clone was recorded once. The rearrangement uses TRBV5-4 and TRBJ2-7, with 8 bases that match TRBD1. V was pared by 0 bases and J by 3 bases, with 5 bases of the junction left unmatched. The length of the CDR3 is 15 residues. Germline CDR1 reads SGHNT; CDR2 reads YYREEE (reference sequence). CDR3 nucleotide sequence: TGTGCCAGCAGCTTGGGCAGGGGGCCTTACTACGAGCAGTACTTC. Residues: CASSLGRGPYYEQYF.

The chain links TRBV5-1 to TRBJ2-2, with unresolved D. Trimming pared 1 base from V and 0 bases from J, leaving 7 bases between. The germline CDR1 and CDR2 sequences are SGHRS and YFSETQ. The CDR3 has 15 residues. This CDR3 reads CASSLIETNTGELFF. The DNA of the CDR3 is TGCGCCAGCAGCTTGATAGAGACGAACACCGGGGAGCTGTTTTTT.

V gene TRBV7-2 combines with J gene TRBJ1-5, with D unclear. With 5 bases removed from V and 0 bases from J, the gap between germline ends came to 5 bases. This CDR3 is built from 13 residues. Germline V CDR1 and CDR2: SGHTA, FQGNSA. CDR3 coding DNA: TGTGCCAGCAGCCAATTTAGCAATCAGCCCCAGCATTTT. Amino acids: CASSQFSNQPQHF. The full variable domain, its missing parts supplied by reference TRBV7-2 and TRBJ1-5, is GAGVSQSPSNKVTEKGKDVELRCDPISGHTALYWYRQSLGQGLEFLIYFQGNSAPDKSGLPSDRFSAERTGGSVSTLTIQRTQQEDSAVYLCASSQFSNQPQHFGDGTRLSIL.

The chain employs TRBV7-9 and TRBJ1-5, with TRBD1 identical over 7 bases. Trimming took 5 bases from V and 2 from J; bases not matched to a gene: 6. Germline V gives CDR1 SEHNR, CDR2 FQNEAQ (reference sequence). This CDR3 contains 15 residues. The CDR3 DNA sequence: TGTGCCAGCAGCAGCTGGACAGGTGGCAATCAGCCCCAGCATTTT. Residues: CASSSWTGGNQPQHF.

This clone was seen just once. V and J are TRBV19 and TRBJ2-7; D is unresolved. V lost 3 bases to trimming and J lost 2 bases, with 14 bases between them. Germline values: CDR1 LNHDA, CDR2 SQIVND (reference sequence). This CDR3 contains 15 residues. The CDR3 nucleotides read TGTGCCAGTAGTATCCTGTTACAGAGTCCCTACGAGCAGTACTTC. It codes for CASSILLQSPYEQYF.

The chain employs TRBV28 and TRBJ2-3; weak D call: TRBD2 (6 bases). Germline values: CDR1 MDHEN, CDR2 SYDVKM. CDR3 length equals 16 residues. V was cut by 4 bases and J by 5 bases, with 19 bases left in between. The CDR3 loop is CASSSPRAGLIDTQYF. CDR3 in DNA: TGTGCCAGCAGTTCCCCAAGGGCGGGACTTATAGATACGCAGTATTTT. Drawing the rest from reference TRBV28 and TRBJ2-3, the complete variable domain is DVKVTQSSRYLVKRTGEKVFLECVQDMDHENMFWYRQDPGLGLRLIYFSYDVKMKEKGDIPEGYSVSREKKERFSLILESASTNQTSMYLCASSSPRAGLIDTQYFGPGTRLTVL.

This chain joins TRBV27 and TRBJ1-5, with D possibly being TRBD1 (5 bases). CDR1 is MNHEY and CDR2 is SMNVEV in the germline V gene (reference sequence). Trimming shortened V by 6 bases and J by 3 bases, and 15 bases separated the two germline ends. The CDR3 is 15 amino acids. The CDR3 DNA follows: TGTGCCAGCAGACCAGGGAAAGGGGCCAATCAGCCCCAGCATTTT. It yields the protein CASRPGKGANQPQHF.

V and J are TRBV5-4 and TRBJ1-3, with a tentative D call TRBD1 (6 bases). Trimming cost V 6 bases and J 2 bases, with 12 bases left between them. The CDR3 is 14 amino acids. Germline lookup yields CDR1 SGHNT and CDR2 YYREEE (reference sequence). The CDR3 nucleotides are TGTGCCAGCACCCTAGGGGGTCCTGGAAACACCATATATTTT. Its protein is CASTLGGPGNTIYF.

The rearrangement uses TRBV28 and TRBJ1-2; a weak D match, TRBD1 (6 bases). The CDR3 is 17 amino acids. V was cut by 2 bases and J by 6 bases, with 22 bases left in between. Germline CDR1 is MDHEN and CDR2 is SYDVKM. The chain's CDR3 is CASSLRLSRDRTDGYTF. CDR3 sequence (DNA): TGTGCCAGCAGTTTACGTCTCTCCCGTGATCGGACAGATGGCTACACCTTC.

The CDR3 here is CASSYGTSNSPLHF. The CDR3 DNA reads TGTGCCAGCAGTTACGGGACAAGCAATTCACCCCTCCACTTT. The rearrangement joins TRBV6-5 to TRBJ1-6; a weak D match, TRBD1 (6 bases). CDR1 is MNHEY, CDR2 SVGAGI, per germline. The CDR3 covers 14 residues. Trimming stripped 2 bases from V and 7 bases from J, with 9 bases between.

This chain links TRBV13 with TRBJ2-3; 10 bases map to TRBD2. CDR1 PRHDT and CDR2 FYEKMQ come from the germline V gene (reference sequence). The CDR3 sequence is 17 residues long. V gave up 5 bases and J gave up 7 bases; unmatched junction bases: 15. CDR3 DNA: TGTGCCAGCAGCCCGGGGAAAAGCGGGGGGGCTGCATATACGCAGTATTTT. Residues: CASSPGKSGGAAYTQYF.

This sequence joins TRBV10-2 and TRBJ2-5, with TRBD1 as a possible D gene (7 bases). V was clipped by 8 bases and J by 3 bases, with 22 bases between them. The germline CDR1 and CDR2 sequences are WSHSY and SAAADI. This CDR3 contains 16 residues. CDR3 amino acids: CASGGGPLGGEETQYF. The CDR3 nucleotides are TGCGCCAGCGGAGGGGGCCCCTTGGGCGGGGAAGAGACCCAGTACTTC.

The chain carries TRBV19 and TRBJ2-5; weak D call: TRBD2 (5 bases). There are 15 residues in the CDR3. Trimming left V 1 base short and J 1 base short, with 10 bases between. Germline CDR1 LNHDA, CDR2 SQIVND (reference sequence). The CDR3 DNA follows: TGTGCCAGTAGTATAGGGGGAGCTATCCAAGAGACCCAGTACTTC. It codes for CASSIGGAIQETQYF.

This clone was detected a few times. The chain employs TRBV5-1 and TRBJ1-1; 8 bases are a match to TRBD1. There are 13 residues in the CDR3. Germline V gene sequence: CDR1 SGHRS, CDR2 YFSETQ. V lost 5 bases and J lost 1; bases outside the gene matches: 1. The CDR3 DNA is TGCGCCAGCAGGGGGACAGGGAACACTGAAGCTTTCTTT. Amino acids: CASRGTGNTEAFF.

This clone was detected once. The chain carries TRBV19 and TRBJ1-1; D not resolved. The V and J ends lost 3 bases and 0 bases respectively, with 8 bases between them. This CDR3 has 14 residues. Germline loops: CDR1 LNHDA, CDR2 SQIVND (reference sequence). Here the CDR3 reads CASSISGMNTEAFF. DNA of the CDR3: TGTGCCAGTAGTATCAGCGGGATGAACACTGAAGCTTTCTTT.

This chain joins TRBV7-8 and TRBJ2-7; D perhaps matches TRBD2 (6 bases). V was shortened by 3 bases and J by 2 bases, with 11 bases between the two germline ends. CDR1 and CDR2 from the germline V gene are SGHVS and FQNEAQ. The CDR3 contains 14 residues. CDR3 nucleotide sequence: TGTGCCAGCAGCTTCGGGACTGGCCCCTACGAGCAGTACTTC. Translating gives CASSFGTGPYEQYF.

The rearrangement joins TRBV9 to TRBJ2-3; 7 nucleotides match TRBD2. V lost 2 bases and J lost 0; bases outside the gene matches: 6. CDR1 and CDR2 from the germline V gene are SGDLS and YYNGEE. The CDR3 consists of 16 residues. Here the CDR3 reads CASSVNPAGSTDTQYF. The DNA of the CDR3 is TGTGCCAGCAGCGTGAATCCAGCGGGGAGCACAGATACGCAGTATTTT.

This clone was detected only a few times. The chain joins TRBV30 to TRBJ1-2, with D unresolved. Germline-derived CDR1 and CDR2 are GTSNPN and SVGIG (reference sequence). This CDR3 is 14 amino acids long. V was shortened by 0 bases and J by 5 bases, with 13 bases between the two germline ends. As DNA, the CDR3 is TGTGCCTGGAGTGTACTTCGCCGTTCTTATGGCTACACCTTC. Translating it yields CAWSVLRRSYGYTF.

The CDR3 loop reads CAAQGATDIQYF. CDR3 coding DNA: TGTGCCGCACAGGGGGCGACGGACATTCAGTACTTC. The chain joins TRBV2 to TRBJ2-4; 9 nucleotides match TRBD1. Per the germline V gene, CDR1 is SNHLY and CDR2 is FYNNEI. The V and J ends lost 11 bases and 8 bases, in that order; junction bases with no gene match: 7. This CDR3 has 12 amino acids.

The rearrangement joins TRBV6-5 to TRBJ1-3; 7 bases line up with TRBD1. Germline V lookup: CDR1 MNHEY, CDR2 SVGAGI. This CDR3 is 14 amino acids long. The V segment lost 4 bases and the J segment 2 bases; nucleotides outside the gene matches: 2. The CDR3 bases are TGTGCCAGCAGTTTTGGGACAGCTGGAAACACCATATATTTT. Its protein is CASSFGTAGNTIYF.

This clone was recorded a few times. V gene TRBV30 combines with J gene TRBJ1-1, with unresolved D. Germline V gene sequence: CDR1 GTSNPN, CDR2 SVGIG (reference sequence). The CDR3 consists of 14 residues. V was trimmed by 3 bases and J by 1 base, leaving 12 bases between them. The CDR3 region is CAWRRVGGNTEAFF. CDR3 DNA: TGTGCCTGGAGGAGGGTGGGAGGGAACACTGAAGCTTTCTTT.

The chain combines TRBV15 with TRBJ1-1; weak D call: TRBD1 (6 bases). Germline CDR1 is LNHNV and CDR2 is YYDKDF (reference sequence). Trimming removed 5 bases from V and 1 base from J, with 14 bases in between. The CDR3 covers 15 residues. This CDR3 is CATSAPIRGNTEAFF. The DNA of the CDR3 is TGTGCCACCAGCGCCCCGATCAGGGGGAACACTGAAGCTTTCTTT.

The chain links TRBV5-4 to TRBJ2-5; 7 nucleotides match TRBD1. Germline CDR1 is SGHNT and CDR2 is YYREEE (reference sequence). Trimming removed 6 bases from V and 0 bases from J; junction bases left unmatched: 11. This CDR3 contains 16 residues. The CDR3 protein is CASTRAAGGYQETQYF. CDR3 coding DNA: TGTGCCAGCACCCGGGCGGCAGGGGGATACCAAGAGACCCAGTACTTC. The full variable domain, its missing parts supplied by reference TRBV5-4 and TRBJ2-5, is ETGVTQSPTHLIKTRGQQVTLRCSSQSGHNTVSWYQQALGQGPQFIFQYYREEENGRGNFPPRFSGLQFPNYSSELNVNALELDDSALYLCASTRAAGGYQETQYFGPGTRLLVL.

This clone was counted a few times. The chain uses TRBV10-3 and TRBJ2-2; TRBD1 agrees at 7 bases. CDR3 length equals 15 residues. The J segment lost 0 bases and the V segment lost 5 bases, leaving 3 bases of the junction unmatched. Germline V lookup: CDR1 ENHRY, CDR2 SYGVKD. CDR3 coding DNA: TGTGCCATCAGTCGACAGGGAACGAACACCGGGGAGCTGTTTTTT. This encodes CAISRQGTNTGELFF.